This entry lists 3 T cell receptor beta chains sequenced from one sample in a study of response to subunit inactivated influenza vaccine. Each CDR3 protein is one row after TCRdb ran MiXCR on the RT-PCR reads. The data show 650,000 or so distinct CDR3 sequences, 12% to 15% seen once. The material was PBMCs from blood, obtained about 14 days before vaccination. All receptors derive from a man aged 45-60 years who received an inactivated influenza vaccine.

A few counts support this clonotype. The J gene is TRBJ1-3, the V gene TRBV7-8; D unresolved. The CDR3 totals 16 residues. The germline V gene encodes CDR1 SGHVS and CDR2 FQNEAQ. Trimming cost V 1 base and J 0 bases, with 10 bases left between them. In DNA form, the CDR3 reads TGTGCCAGCAGCTTAGGAGTAGGGAGCTCTGGAAACACCATATATTTT. As protein: CASSLGVGSSGNTIYF. Based on the CDR3 plus reference TRBV7-8 and TRBJ1-3, the full variable domain is GAGVSQSPRYKVAKRGQDVALRCDPISGHVSLFWYQQALGQGPEFLTYFQNEAQLDKSGLPSDRFFAERPEGSVSTLKIQRTQQEDSAVYLCASSLGVGSSGNTIYFGEGSWLTVV.

This clonotype showed up just a few times. The V and J genes are TRBV12-3 or TRBV12-4 and TRBJ2-2; D gene unclear. V was clipped by 5 bases and J by 7 bases, with 5 bases between them. The CDR3 runs to 11 residues. The CDR3 loop is CASSNVGELFF. In nucleotides, the CDR3 is TGTGCCAGCAGTAACGTCGGGGAGCTGTTTTTT.

J is TRBJ1-5 and V is TRBV6-5; D remains ambiguous. Germline V lookup: CDR1 MNHEY, CDR2 SVGAGI. V lost 3 bases, J lost 2 bases, and 20 bases lay in between. This CDR3 contains 18 residues. The CDR3 bases are TGTGCCAGCAGTTATAAGGCCCCATTTGAGGGAGGCAATCAGCCCCAGCATTTT. It specifies CASSYKAPFEGGNQPQHF.